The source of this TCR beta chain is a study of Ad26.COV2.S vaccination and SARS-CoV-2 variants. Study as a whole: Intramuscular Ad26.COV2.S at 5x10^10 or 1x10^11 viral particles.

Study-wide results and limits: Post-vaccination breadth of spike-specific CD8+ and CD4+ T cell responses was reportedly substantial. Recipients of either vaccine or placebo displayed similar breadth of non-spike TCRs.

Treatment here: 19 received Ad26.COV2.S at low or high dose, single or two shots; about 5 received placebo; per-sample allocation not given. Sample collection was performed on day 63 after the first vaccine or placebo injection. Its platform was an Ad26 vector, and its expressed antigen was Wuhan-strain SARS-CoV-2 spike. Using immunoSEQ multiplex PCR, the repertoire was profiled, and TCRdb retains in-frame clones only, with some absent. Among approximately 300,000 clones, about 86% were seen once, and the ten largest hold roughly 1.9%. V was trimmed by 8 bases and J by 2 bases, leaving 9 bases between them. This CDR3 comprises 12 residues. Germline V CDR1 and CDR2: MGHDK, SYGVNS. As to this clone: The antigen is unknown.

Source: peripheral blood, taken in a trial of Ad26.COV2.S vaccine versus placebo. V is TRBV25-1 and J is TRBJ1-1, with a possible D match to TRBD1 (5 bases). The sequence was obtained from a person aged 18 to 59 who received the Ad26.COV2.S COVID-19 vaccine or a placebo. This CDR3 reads CASGTANTEAFF. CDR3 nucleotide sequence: TGTGCCAGCGGGACGGCCAACACTGAAGCTTTCTTT.